A single sample is the source of the 24 T cell receptor beta chains below, sequenced in a study of T cell changes during pregnancy in multiple sclerosis. Sequencing was performed with immunoSEQ multiplex PCR; in TCRdb, only in-frame clones are kept and a portion is missing. The sample lists around 70,000 clones; around 90% were seen once. The material was peripheral blood, obtained in the second trimester of pregnancy. All receptors come from a female donor in good health, enrolled as a control in a pregnancy study.

In the case of this clone: Other DNA sequences within the sample encode an identical CDR3. V and J are TRBV18 and TRBJ1-1, with 8 nucleotides matching TRBD1. CDR1 is KGHSH, CDR2 LQKENI, per germline. The CDR3 covers 13 residues. Trimming at V came to 2 bases and at J to 4 bases, leaving 0 bases not matched to a gene. The CDR3 reads CASSPTGGTEAFF. As DNA, the CDR3 is TGTGCCAGCTCACCAACAGGGGGCACTGAAGCTTTCTTT.

With respect to this clone: This sample also contains other DNA sequences that code for the same CDR3. The V call is TRBV6-6, the J call TRBJ1-5, with D possibly being TRBD1 (6 bases). Germline-derived CDR1 and CDR2 are MNHNY and SVGAGI (reference sequence). V lost 2 bases, J lost 5 bases, and 10 bases lay in between. The CDR3 runs 14 residues. The CDR3 spells CASSYVGGDQPQHF. Written as DNA, the CDR3 is TGTGCCAGCAGTTACGTAGGGGGGGATCAGCCCCAGCATTTT.

The chain links TRBV4-3 to TRBJ2-2; unclear D gene. This CDR3 spans 15 amino acids. Germline assignment: CDR1 LGHNA and CDR2 YSLEER. V dropped 0 bases and J dropped 7 bases, with 12 bases sitting between them. CDR3 sequence reads: CASSQDPQEIGELFF. The CDR3, as DNA: TGCGCCAGCAGCCAAGACCCACAAGAAATCGGGGAGCTGTTTTTT.

The chain employs TRBV2 and TRBJ2-1; 10 nucleotides line up with TRBD2. CDR1 SNHLY and CDR2 FYNNEI come from the germline V gene. The CDR3 contains 17 residues. The J segment lost 0 bases and the V segment lost 8 bases, leaving 10 bases of the junction unmatched. The CDR3 DNA follows: TGTGCCAGCGGTCTAGCGGGGGCCACGAGCTCCTACAATGAGCAGTTCTTC. Protein: CASGLAGATSSYNEQFF.

This rearrangement joins TRBV11-2 to TRBJ1-2; TRBD1 matches 12 bases. CDR1 and CDR2 from the germline V gene are SGHAT and FQNNGV. CDR3 size: 15 residues. J gave up 8 bases and V 2 bases, and 6 bases lay outside the gene matches. The CDR3 loop is CASSLLGTGGRGYTF. The DNA for the CDR3 is TGTGCCAGCAGCTTACTCGGGACAGGGGGCAGGGGCTACACCTTC. Full variable domain (remainder filled in from reference TRBV11-2 and TRBJ1-2): EAGVAQSPRYKIIEKRQSVAFWCNPISGHATLYWYQQILGQGPKLLIQFQNNGVVDDSQLPKDRFSAERLKGVDSTLKIQPAKLEDSAVYLCASSLLGTGGRGYTFGSGTRLTVV.

This rearrangement joins TRBV28 to TRBJ1-3, with 8 bases aligning to TRBD1. The CDR3 has 17 residues. The V gene's germline CDR1 is MDHEN and CDR2 SYDVKM. Losses at the gene ends were 1 base for V and 1 base for J; bases not matched to a gene: 6. DNA for the CDR3: TGTGCCAGCAGTTTATACCCAGGGGGCACTTCTGGAAACACCATATATTTT. This codes for CASSLYPGGTSGNTIYF. The variable domain in full, completed from reference TRBV28 and TRBJ1-3, reads DVKVTQSSRYLVKRTGEKVFLECVQDMDHENMFWYRQDPGLGLRLIYFSYDVKMKEKGDIPEGYSVSREKKERFSLILESASTNQTSMYLCASSLYPGGTSGNTIYFGEGSWLTVV.

The V call is TRBV25-1, the J call TRBJ2-3, with 10 bases aligning to TRBD1. Germline trimming cut 3 bases from V and 4 bases from J; bases unmatched to any gene: 7. This CDR3 contains 16 residues. CDR1 and CDR2 from the germline V gene are MGHDK and SYGVNS. CDR3 protein: CASSEGQGIGADTQYF. The CDR3 bases are TGTGCCAGCAGTGAGGGACAGGGGATAGGCGCAGATACGCAGTATTTT.

The genes are TRBV5-6 and TRBJ1-2; TRBD1 matches 12 bases. The V gene's germline CDR1 is SGHDT and CDR2 YYEEEE. V shed 5 bases and J 5 bases; nucleotides not matched to a gene: 10. The CDR3 spans 16 residues. Written as DNA, the CDR3 is TGTGCCAGCAGAGCCCCCGGGACAGGGGGCAGGTATGGCTACACCTTC. The encoded protein is CASRAPGTGGRYGYTF. Full variable domain (outside the CDR3, taken from reference TRBV5-6 and TRBJ1-2): DAGVTQSPTHLIKTRGQQVTLRCSPKSGHDTVSWYQQALGQGPQFIFQYYEEEERQRGNFPDRFSGHQFPNYSSELNVNALLLGDSALYLCASRAPGTGGRYGYTFGSGTRLTVV.

The chain uses TRBV28 and TRBJ1-6; the match to TRBD1 covers 8 bases. Germline assignment: CDR1 MDHEN and CDR2 SYDVKM. Trimming cost V 8 bases and J 7 bases; bases outside gene matches: 4. The CDR3 totals 13 residues. CDR3 sequence (DNA): TGTGCCAGCCAAAACAGGGGGAATTCACCCCTCCACTTT. Translating it yields CASQNRGNSPLHF.

The count of this clone is one. This chain uses TRBV23-1 with TRBJ2-2; tentatively, D is TRBD2 (6 bases). TRBV23-1 is classed as an ORF, of uncertain function. V gave up 2 bases and J gave up 5 bases, with 12 bases separating them. The CDR3 is 15 residues long. The CDR3 loop is CASSQPGGLTGELFF. The CDR3 coding sequence is TGCGCCAGCAGTCAACCCGGGGGATTGACCGGGGAGCTGTTTTTT.

The V gene is TRBV5-4, the J gene TRBJ1-1; D gene uncertain. V lost 5 bases to trimming and J lost 3 bases, with 14 bases between them. Germline loops: CDR1 SGHNT, CDR2 YYREEE (reference sequence). The CDR3 is 14 amino acids. CDR3 region: CASSLGRRDTEAFF. The CDR3 nucleotides are TGTGCCAGCAGTTTAGGGAGGAGGGACACTGAAGCTTTCTTT.

The chain has TRBV9 and TRBJ1-5, with 9 bases fitting TRBD1. This CDR3 has 16 amino acids. Germline assignment: CDR1 SGDLS and CDR2 YYNGEE. The V segment lost 0 bases and the J segment 0 bases; nucleotides outside the gene matches: 1. The DNA of the CDR3 is TGTGCCAGCAGCGTAGGGGACAGGGCTAGCAATCAGCCCCAGCATTTT. Its protein is CASSVGDRASNQPQHF. Complete variable domain (other parts from reference TRBV9 and TRBJ1-5): DSGVTQTPKHLITATGQRVTLRCSPRSGDLSVYWYQQSLDQGLQFLIQYYNGEERAKGNILERFSAQQFPDLHSELNLSSLELGDSALYFCASSVGDRASNQPQHFGDGTRLSIL.

This chain uses TRBV4-3 with TRBJ2-7; 9 nucleotides line up with TRBD1. The CDR3 contains 17 residues. V shed 4 bases, J shed 4 bases, and the junction held 14 bases outside the gene matches. Germline V gene data show CDR1 as LGHNA and CDR2 as YSLEER. The CDR3 bases are TGCGCCAGCAGCCCCCTGACCTCCGGGACAGGGTTATACGAGCAGTACTTC. Translated: CASSPLTSGTGLYEQYF.

The CDR3 DNA is TGTGCCAGCAGTTACGACAGGGAGGAAAAACTGTTTTTT. This sequence encodes CASSYDREEKLFF. This chain links TRBV6-5 with TRBJ1-4; 7 nucleotides match TRBD1. Germline CDR1 and CDR2: MNHEY and SVGAGI. Trimming removed 2 bases from V and 8 bases from J; junction bases left unmatched: 2. This CDR3 region has 13 residues.

This chain joins TRBV4-3 and TRBJ2-5; 8 positions agree with TRBD2. Germline trimming cut 1 base from V and 1 base from J; bases unmatched to any gene: 2. CDR1 is LGHNA and CDR2 is YSLEER in the germline V gene. The CDR3 is made up of 15 amino acids. CDR3 coding DNA: TGCGCCAGCAGCCAAGGTCGGGGGGGCCAAGAGACCCAGTACTTC. Protein product: CASSQGRGGQETQYF.

The CDR3 here is CASSQDNYPVEQFF. The CDR3 DNA reads as TGCGCCAGCAGCCAAGATAATTACCCGGTTGAGCAGTTCTTC. The rearrangement links TRBV4-3 to TRBJ2-1, with D unclear. The CDR3 has 14 amino acids. V was pared by 0 bases and J by 9 bases, with 12 bases between. Germline CDR1 reads LGHNA; CDR2 reads YSLEER.

The chain joins TRBV5-1 to TRBJ2-7; the match to TRBD2 covers 7 bases. V was clipped by 6 bases and J by 3 bases; unmatched bases: 9. CDR3 length equals 14 residues. Germline V lookup: CDR1 SGHRS, CDR2 YFSETQ. The DNA for the CDR3 is TGCGCCAGCACCCGCGGGGAGGGATTCTACGAGCAGTACTTC. It is translated as CASTRGEGFYEQYF.

The chain has TRBV5-6 and TRBJ2-2; D may be TRBD1 (5 bases). CDR3 length: 15 residues. With 6 bases removed from V and 5 bases from J, the gap between germline ends came to 17 bases. Germline CDR1 is SGHDT and CDR2 is YYEEEE. CDR3 DNA: TGTGCCAGCAATCCAGGGTACATCAGGACCGGGGAGCTGTTTTTT. It specifies CASNPGYIRTGELFF. The variable domain in full, completed from reference TRBV5-6 and TRBJ2-2, reads DAGVTQSPTHLIKTRGQQVTLRCSPKSGHDTVSWYQQALGQGPQFIFQYYEEEERQRGNFPDRFSGHQFPNYSSELNVNALLLGDSALYLCASNPGYIRTGELFFGEGSRLTVL.

This clone has only one observation. The rearrangement links TRBV5-1 to TRBJ2-2; 8 bases line up with TRBD2. Germline lookup yields CDR1 SGHRS and CDR2 YFSETQ. The junction had 10 bases not matched to a gene; V was cut back by 6 bases and J by 6 bases. This CDR3 has 15 amino acids. The CDR3 here is CASIPGGASPGELFF. The CDR3 DNA reads as TGCGCCAGCATACCCGGGGGGGCCTCCCCCGGGGAGCTGTTTTTT.

This sequence joins TRBV7-3 and TRBJ2-3; TRBD1 aligns across 7 bases. Germline CDR1 and CDR2: SGHTA and FQGTGA. The trim removed 5 bases at V and 8 bases at J, leaving 13 bases unmatched. CDR3 length: 15 residues. CDR3 nucleotides: TGTGCCAGCAGCGCCTCCGGGGCAAACAGGGGTACGCAGTATTTT. This codes for CASSASGANRGTQYF.

The gene calls are TRBV5-5 and TRBJ1-2; 7 nucleotides match TRBD1. This CDR3 is built from 12 residues. V gave up 1 base and J gave up 8 bases; unmatched junction bases: 2. Germline CDR1 is SGHKS and CDR2 is YYEKEE (reference sequence). The CDR3 protein is CASSLRGLGYTF. The CDR3 bases are TGTGCCAGCAGCTTGAGGGGGCTGGGCTACACCTTC.

The CDR3 sequence is CASSEAVARTNTEAFF. The CDR3 DNA sequence: TGTGCCAGCAGTGAAGCCGTCGCCCGGACTAACACTGAAGCTTTCTTT. The V and J genes are TRBV6-1 and TRBJ1-1; D gene uncertain. Trimming stripped 0 bases from V and 2 bases from J, with 13 bases between. The CDR3 has 16 amino acids. In germline, CDR1 is MNHNS, CDR2 SASEGT.

The rearrangement joins TRBV4-3 to TRBJ1-1; 7 nucleotides agree with TRBD1. CDR1 LGHNA and CDR2 YSLEER come from the germline V gene. Trimming took 4 bases from V and 3 from J; bases not matched to a gene: 5. The CDR3 covers 14 residues. This CDR3 reads CASSRLTGDTEAFF. The CDR3 DNA is TGCGCCAGCAGCCGATTAACAGGGGACACTGAAGCTTTCTTT.

The J gene is TRBJ2-2, the V gene TRBV7-9, with TRBD1 identical over 7 bases. This CDR3 is 17 amino acids long. Germline V lookup: CDR1 SEHNR, CDR2 FQNEAQ (reference sequence). V trimming: 0 bases; J trimming: 2 bases; junction bases outside the gene matches: 6. This chain's CDR3 is CASSLARQGDNTGELFF. The CDR3, as DNA: TGTGCCAGCAGCTTAGCGCGGCAGGGGGACAACACCGGGGAGCTGTTTTTT.